These 5 T cell receptor beta chains were sequenced from one sample in a study of CD8 T cells in Susac syndrome. The RNA, about 0.45 to 1 ug, was put through reverse transcription using random hexamers. Via MiXCR, TCRdb re-called the immunoSEQ multiplex PCR reads, giving one row per CDR3 protein. The data show about 140,000 distinct CDR3 sequences, 95% seen once. Material for sequencing was CD4+ T cells from PBMCs. Every receptor here comes from a human donor with Susac syndrome.

The chain recombines TRBV5-1 with TRBJ1-6, with no clear D. Per germline, CDR1 SGHRS and CDR2 YFSETQ. Trimming removed 0 bases from V and 5 bases from J, with 6 bases in between. The CDR3 is 14 amino acids. The CDR3 bases are TGCGCCAGCAGCTTGGGCAGCGATAATTCACCCCTCCACTTT. It yields the protein CASSLGSDNSPLHF.

The CDR3 loop reads CASSLLWDRGPSGWYGYTF. The DNA for the CDR3 is TGTGCCAGCAGCTTGCTGTGGGACAGGGGCCCCTCGGGGTGGTATGGCTACACCTTC. The V gene is TRBV5-6, the J gene TRBJ1-2; 10 bases are shared with TRBD1. Trimming at V came to 1 base and at J to 5 bases, leaving 17 bases not matched to a gene. The CDR3 consists of 19 residues. Germline loops: CDR1 SGHDT, CDR2 YYEEEE.

This clonotype showed up just a few times. CDR3 in amino acids: CASSLDQETQYF. The DNA for the CDR3 is TGTGCCAGCAGTTTAGATCAAGAGACCCAGTACTTC. The chain has TRBV27 and TRBJ2-5; unclear D gene. CDR1 is MNHEY, CDR2 SMNVEV, per germline (reference sequence). Trimming cost V 2 bases and J 2 bases, with 3 bases left between them. CDR3 size: 12 residues.

The chain joins TRBV7-9 to TRBJ1-1; D remains ambiguous. Trimming took 1 base from V and 2 from J, leaving 11 bases between them. The CDR3 has 15 amino acids. Germline CDR1 and CDR2: SEHNR and FQNEAQ (reference sequence). The CDR3, as DNA: TGTGCCAGCAGCTTAGGGTTTCGCCTTAACACTGAAGCTTTCTTT. It encodes CASSLGFRLNTEAFF.

The chain is built from TRBV9 and TRBJ1-1, with TRBD1 identical over 8 bases. Germline loops: CDR1 SGDLS, CDR2 YYNGEE. The CDR3 spans 15 residues. The junction had 4 bases not matched to a gene; V was cut back by 2 bases and J by 1 base. In DNA, the CDR3 is TGTGCCAGCAGCGTCCAGGGGGCGACGAACACTGAAGCTTTCTTT. This translates into CASSVQGATNTEAFF.